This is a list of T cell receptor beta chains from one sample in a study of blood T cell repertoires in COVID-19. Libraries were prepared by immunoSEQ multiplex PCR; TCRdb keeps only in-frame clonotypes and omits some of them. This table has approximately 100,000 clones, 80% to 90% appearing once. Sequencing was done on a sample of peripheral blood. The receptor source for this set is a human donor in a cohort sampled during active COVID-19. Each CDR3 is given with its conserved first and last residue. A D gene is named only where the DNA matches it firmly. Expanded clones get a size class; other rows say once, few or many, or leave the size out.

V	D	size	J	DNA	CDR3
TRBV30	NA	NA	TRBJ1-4	TGTGCCTGGAATCACCACTCGCAGGATGAAAAACTGTTTTTT	CAWNHHSQDEKLFF
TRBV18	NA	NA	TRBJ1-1	TGTGCCAGCTCACCTGACAGCCACACTGAAGCTTTCTTT	CASSPDSHTEAFF
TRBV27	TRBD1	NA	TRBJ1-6	TGTGCCAGCAGTTTAACCGGGACAGGAAATTCACCCCTCCACTTT	CASSLTGTGNSPLHF
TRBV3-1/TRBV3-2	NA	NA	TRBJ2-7	TGTGCCAGCAGCCAAGATACCCAGGCAGGCTGGGACGAGCAGTACTTC	CASSQDTQAGWDEQYF
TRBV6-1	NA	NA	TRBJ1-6	TGTGCCAGCAGTGAAACCCATCCGGGTTCACCCCTCCACTTT	CASSETHPGSPLHF
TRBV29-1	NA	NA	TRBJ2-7	TGCAGCGTTGAAGATTCCGGTGGTCGCGAGCAGTACTTC	CSVEDSGGREQYF
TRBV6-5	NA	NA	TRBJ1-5	TGTGCCAGCAGTTACTCGGGACACGCTAATCAGCCCCAGCATTTT	CASSYSGHANQPQHF
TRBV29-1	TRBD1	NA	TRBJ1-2	TGCAGCGTGGGGGGACAGACCAATAACTATGGCTACACCTTC	CSVGGQTNNYGYTF
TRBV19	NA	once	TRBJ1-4	TGTGCCAGTAGCCGCAGGACAGTCCTCAATGAAAAACTGTTTTTT	CASSRRTVLNEKLFF
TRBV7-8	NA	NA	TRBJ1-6	TGTGCCAGCAGCCCCCGGACAGCCTATAATTCACCCCTCCACTTT	CASSPRTAYNSPLHF
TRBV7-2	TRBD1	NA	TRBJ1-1	TGTGCCAGCAGCCCGCCGGGACAGAGAAACACTGAAGCTTTCTTT	CASSPPGQRNTEAFF
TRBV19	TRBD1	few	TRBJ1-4	TGTGCCAGTAGCCTACTCCATCGACAGGGCCGAAAGGAAAAACTGTTTTTT	CASSLLHRQGRKEKLFF
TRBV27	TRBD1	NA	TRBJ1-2	TGTGCCAGCAGCCCCAGGGGGACTAACTATGGCTACACCTTC	CASSPRGTNYGYTF
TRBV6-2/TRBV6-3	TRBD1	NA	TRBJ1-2	TGTGCCAGCAGTTCAGGGACAGGGGATGGCTACACCTTC	CASSSGTGDGYTF
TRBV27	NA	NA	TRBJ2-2	TGTGCCAGCAGTTTATCGAGCGGAAGGAACACCGGGGAGCTGTTTTTT	CASSLSSGRNTGELFF
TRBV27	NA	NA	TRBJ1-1	TGTGCCACCTCCAGACAGATGAACACTGAAGCTTTCTTT	CATSRQMNTEAFF
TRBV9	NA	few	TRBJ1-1	TGTGCCAGCAGCGCTACAGGGAAAGACACTGAAGCTTTCTTT	CASSATGKDTEAFF
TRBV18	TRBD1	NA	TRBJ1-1	TGTGCCAGCTCACCACCAAGCACAGGGGGTATGAACACTGAAGCTTTCTTT	CASSPPSTGGMNTEAFF
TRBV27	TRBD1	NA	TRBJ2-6	TGTGCCAGCAGTTCCGGGACAGCTGGGGCCAACGTCCTGACTTTC	CASSSGTAGANVLTF
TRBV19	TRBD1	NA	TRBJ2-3	TGTGCCAGTAGGGAGACAGGGCCCTCGACAGATACGCAGTATTTT	CASRETGPSTDTQYF
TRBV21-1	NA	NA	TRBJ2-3	TGTGCCAGCAGCAAACTCCGGGGACTAGCGGGGGGCACAGATACGCAGTATTTT	CASSKLRGLAGGTDTQYF
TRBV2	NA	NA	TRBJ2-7	TGTGCCAGCAAGCAGGGTTACGAGCAGTACTTC	CASKQGYEQYF
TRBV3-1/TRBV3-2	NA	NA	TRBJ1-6	TGTGCCAGCAGCCAAGGCCAGCGAAATTCACCCCTCCACTTT	CASSQGQRNSPLHF
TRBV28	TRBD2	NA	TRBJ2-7	TGTGCCAGCAGTTTATACTTAGCGGGAGGGCAACAGTACGAGCAGTACTTC	CASSLYLAGGQQYEQYF
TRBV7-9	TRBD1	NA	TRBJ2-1	TGTGCCAGCAGCTCGGGACAGGTGGAGTACAATGAGCAGTTCTTC	CASSSGQVEYNEQFF
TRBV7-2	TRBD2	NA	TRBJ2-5	TGTGCCAGCAGCTTAGCGGGGGAGGGGGAGACCCAGTACTTC	CASSLAGEGETQYF
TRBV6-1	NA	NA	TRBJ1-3	TGTGCCAGCAGTGAAATCTTACACTCTGGAAACACCATATATTTT	CASSEILHSGNTIYF
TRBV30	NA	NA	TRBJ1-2	TGTGCCTGGGTCTGGGGGGACTATGGCTACACCTTC	CAWVWGDYGYTF
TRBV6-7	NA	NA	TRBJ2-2	TGTGCCAGTTCCCTCGGGGCCGGGGAGCTGTTTTTT	CASSLGAGELFF
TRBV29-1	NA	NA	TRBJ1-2	TGCAGCGTTGAGGTGGGACATAAGAACGGCTACACCTTC	CSVEVGHKNGYTF
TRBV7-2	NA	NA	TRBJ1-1	TGTGCCAGCAGCACGAGGGCGGTGAACACTGAAGCTTTCTTT	CASSTRAVNTEAFF
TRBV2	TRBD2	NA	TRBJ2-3	TGTGCCAGCAGCTCAGGTCGGGGGGTTCGGGAAGATACGCAGTATTTT	CASSSGRGVREDTQYF
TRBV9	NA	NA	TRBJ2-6	TGTGCCAGCAGCGTAGGGGACACTGGGGCCAACGTCCTGACTTTC	CASSVGDTGANVLTF